This is a list of T cell receptor beta chains from one sample in a study of a mutant IDH1 vaccine in newly diagnosed glioma. This table comes from immunoSEQ multiplex PCR, and its TCRdb copy is limited to in-frame clones, with some not included. The sample comprises more than 25,000 clones, around 79% of which are singletons, and 7.5% to 10% rests with the top ten. These receptors' antigens are unknown. The sequencing used PBMCs, collected from a glioma patient whose treatment included an IDH1 peptide vaccine. The receptors stem from a woman aged 25 to 45 with glioma. Some clones in this sample may be carry-over from other donors' samples. CDR3s include the opening cysteine and the closing phenylalanine or tryptophan. The D gene is left open where the match is weak. The listing skips clone size in some rows; elsewhere it reads once, few, many or a size class.

CDR3aa	CDR3nt	v_gene	j_gene	d_gene	len	abundance
CASSQGAGDNEQFF	TGCGCCAGCAGCCAAGGAGCGGGAGACAATGAGCAGTTCTTC	TRBV4-1	TRBJ2-1	TRBD2	14	few
CASSLGLYNEQFF	TGTGCCAGCAGCTTGGGGCTGTACAATGAGCAGTTCTTC	TRBV5-5	TRBJ2-1	-	13	-
CAWSVLGSPYEQYF	TGTGCCTGGAGTGTACTCGGGAGCCCCTACGAGCAGTACTTC	TRBV30	TRBJ2-7	-	14	-
CASSITEDMSSYNEQFF	TGTGCCAGCAGCATCACAGAGGACATGAGCTCCTACAATGAGCAGTTCTTC	TRBV7-8	TRBJ2-1	-	17	-
CASRKTSGAYNEQFF	TGTGCCAGTAGGAAGACTAGCGGGGCATACAATGAGCAGTTCTTC	TRBV19	TRBJ2-1	TRBD2	15	-
CASSVGTDYEQYF	TGTGCCAGCAGCGTCGGGACAGACTACGAGCAGTACTTC	TRBV5-6	TRBJ2-7	TRBD1	13	-
CASSPWGGEYGYTF	TGTGCCAGCTCCCCCTGGGGAGGGGAATATGGCTACACCTTC	TRBV18	TRBJ1-2	-	14	-
CASSQGDSGGYTF	TGTGCCAGCAGCCAAGGGGACTCAGGGGGCTACACCTTC	TRBV16	TRBJ1-2	-	13	-
CAWSPGQGSNQPQHF	TGTGCCTGGAGTCCTGGACAGGGGAGCAATCAGCCCCAGCATTTT	TRBV30	TRBJ1-5	TRBD1	15	few
CASSSWGGTPNYEQYF	TGTGCCAGCAGCTCCTGGGGCGGGACCCCGAATTACGAGCAGTACTTC	TRBV7-9	TRBJ2-7	-	16	-
CASSYSGGPSGYTF	TGTGCCAGCAGTTACTCAGGGGGACCCAGTGGCTACACCTTC	TRBV6-5	TRBJ1-2	-	14	-
CASSIQDRGNYGYTF	TGTGCCAGTAGTATTCAGGACAGGGGCAATTATGGCTACACCTTC	TRBV19	TRBJ1-2	TRBD1	15	-
CASSSQSTDTQYF	TGTGCCAGCAGCTCCCAGAGCACAGATACGCAGTATTTT	TRBV5-4	TRBJ2-3	-	13	-
CASSLVGYEQYF	TGTGCCAGCAGCTTAGTGGGCTACGAGCAGTACTTC	TRBV7-2	TRBJ2-7	-	12	-
CASSLVISWTTEAFF	TGTGCCAGCAGCTTAGTTATCAGTTGGACAACTGAAGCTTTCTTT	TRBV7-9	TRBJ1-1	-	15	-
CASRWTGSNEKLFF	TGTGCCAGCCGTTGGACAGGCTCTAATGAAAAACTGTTTTTT	TRBV6-6	TRBJ1-4	TRBD1	14	-
CAWSGLAGGSSYNEQFF	TGTGCCTGGAGTGGACTTGCGGGAGGTAGCTCCTACAATGAGCAGTTCTTC	TRBV30	TRBJ2-1	TRBD2	17	-
CASSLSGRASGEQYF	TGTGCCAGCAGTTTGAGTGGGAGGGCCTCTGGGGAGCAGTACTTC	TRBV27	TRBJ2-7	TRBD2	15	-
CASARQGYNSPLHF	TGTGCCAGCGCCAGACAGGGGTATAATTCACCCCTCCACTTT	TRBV27	TRBJ1-6	TRBD1	14	-
CASSLGGTSYEQYF	TGTGCCAGCAGCCTCGGGGGTACCTCCTACGAGCAGTACTTC	TRBV27	TRBJ2-7	-	14	-
CASSLRQDMNTEAFF	TGTGCCAGCAGCCTGCGACAGGACATGAACACTGAAGCTTTCTTT	TRBV7-6	TRBJ1-1	-	15	-
CASSEWGTPNYGYTF	TGTGCCAGCAGTGAGTGGGGGACACCTAACTATGGCTACACCTTC	TRBV2	TRBJ1-2	-	15	-
CASRDAGNTIYF	TGTGCCAGCAGGGATGCTGGAAACACCATATATTTT	TRBV5-4	TRBJ1-3	-	12	-
CASNRGTNTGELFF	TGCGCCAGCAACCGGGGGACAAACACCGGGGAGCTGTTTTTT	TRBV4-1	TRBJ2-2	-	14	-
CASSHRGQAGSGANVLTF	TGTGCCAGCAGCCACCGAGGACAGGCTGGCTCTGGGGCCAACGTCCTGACTTTC	TRBV13	TRBJ2-6	TRBD1	18	-
CASSLSDSGGYEQYF	TGTGCCAGCAGTTTATCAGATAGCGGGGGGTACGAGCAGTACTTC	TRBV27	TRBJ2-7	TRBD2	15	-
CASSPGQNYQPQHF	TGTGCCAGCTCACCTGGACAGAATTATCAGCCCCAGCATTTT	TRBV18	TRBJ1-5	-	14	-
CASSQSVGIGTDTQYF	TGTGCCAGCAGCCAAAGTGTCGGGATAGGCACAGATACGCAGTATTTT	TRBV14	TRBJ2-3	-	16	-
CASQGGPDTGELFF	TGTGCCAGCCAAGGGGGCCCGGACACCGGGGAGCTGTTTTTT	TRBV7-9	TRBJ2-2	TRBD1	14	-
CASSLGQPGGETQYF	TGTGCCAGCAGCTTGGGACAGCCAGGAGGAGAGACCCAGTACTTC	TRBV7-3	TRBJ2-5	TRBD1	15	-
CASSEAPGATEAFF	TGTGCCAGCAGTGAAGCGCCCGGGGCCACTGAAGCTTTCTTT	TRBV2	TRBJ1-1	-	14	-
CSAPLGREQYF	TGCAGTGCTCCCTTGGGAAGGGAGCAGTACTTC	TRBV20-1	TRBJ2-7	-	11	-
CASSRGPQETQYF	TGTGCCAGCTCACGAGGGCCTCAAGAGACCCAGTACTTC	TRBV18	TRBJ2-5	-	13	-
CASSLGLAGLNTGELFF	TGTGCCAGCAGCTTGGGACTAGCGGGATTGAACACCGGGGAGCTGTTTTTT	TRBV13	TRBJ2-2	TRBD2	17	-
CARGAFNQPQHF	TGTGCCAGGGGGGCCTTCAATCAGCCCCAGCATTTT	TRBV21-1	TRBJ1-5	-	12	-
CATSRVQLSYEQYF	TGTGCCACCAGCAGAGTTCAGCTCTCCTACGAGCAGTACTTC	TRBV15	TRBJ2-7	-	14	-
CASSLGTRSGDTQYF	TGCGCCAGCAGCTTGGGGACTAGATCAGGAGATACGCAGTATTTT	TRBV5-1	TRBJ2-3	TRBD2	15	-
CASSEALGRSRGEQYF	TGTGCCAGCAGTGAAGCGCTAGGTAGATCCCGGGGGGAGCAGTACTTC	TRBV6-1	TRBJ2-7	-	16	-
CASSAYTGAYEQYF	TGTGCCAGCAGTGCCTACACAGGGGCCTACGAGCAGTACTTC	TRBV27	TRBJ2-7	TRBD1	14	-
CASSRTGVSQETQYF	TGTGCCAGCAGCCGGACAGGGGTGTCCCAGGAGACCCAGTACTTC	TRBV6-5	TRBJ2-5	TRBD1	15	-
CASSATGFYYEQYF	TGTGCCAGCAGTGCGACAGGTTTTTACTACGAGCAGTACTTC	TRBV2	TRBJ2-7	-	14	once
CASRETAPEAFF	TGCGCCAGCAGAGAGACAGCCCCTGAAGCTTTCTTT	TRBV5-1	TRBJ1-1	-	12	-
CASSRSLLEAFF	TGTGCCAGCAGCCGAAGCTTACTTGAAGCTTTCTTT	TRBV28	TRBJ1-1	-	12	once
CASSFRNLTGYEQYF	TGTGCCAGCAGTTTTCGTAACCTAACGGGGTACGAGCAGTACTTC	TRBV11-3	TRBJ2-7	-	15	-
CASSLQGRMNTEAFF	TGTGCCAGCAGCTTGCAAGGGCGGATGAACACTGAAGCTTTCTTT	TRBV5-4	TRBJ1-1	-	15	few
CSVEGDNYYNEQFF	TGCAGCGTTGAAGGGGACAATTACTACAATGAGCAGTTCTTC	TRBV29-1	TRBJ2-1	-	14	few
CAWTRGSEKLFF	TGTGCCTGGACGCGGGGGAGTGAAAAACTGTTTTTT	TRBV30	TRBJ1-4	-	12	few
CSVKGGTGGNEQFF	TGCAGCGTTAAGGGGGGGACAGGCGGCAATGAGCAGTTCTTC	TRBV29-1	TRBJ2-1	-	14	-
CASSYSSASNTGELFF	TGTGCCAGCAGTTACTCTAGCGCCTCGAACACCGGGGAGCTGTTTTTT	TRBV6-5	TRBJ2-2	-	16	-
CASISGRGEAFF	TGTGCCAGTATCTCCGGGCGGGGTGAAGCTTTCTTT	TRBV19	TRBJ1-1	-	12	-
CASSIVGAENTEAFF	TGTGCCAGTAGTATTGTGGGGGCGGAGAACACTGAAGCTTTCTTT	TRBV19	TRBJ1-1	-	15	-
CASSLLEADTQYF	TGTGCCAGCTCACTCCTAGAGGCGGATACGCAGTATTTT	TRBV18	TRBJ2-3	-	13	-
CASSVQVPTQYF	TGTGCCAGCAGCGTACAGGTCCCTACGCAGTATTTT	TRBV9	TRBJ2-3	-	12	-
CASSLVGGNEQYF	TGTGCCAGCAGCTTGGTAGGAGGGAACGAGCAGTACTTC	TRBV5-4	TRBJ2-7	-	13	-
CSALGLAGTYEQYF	TGCAGCGCCCTGGGACTAGCGGGAACCTACGAGCAGTACTTC	TRBV29-1	TRBJ2-7	TRBD2	14	-
CASSPGTEDTDTQYF	TGTGCCAGCAGCCCAGGGACTGAAGACACAGATACGCAGTATTTT	TRBV7-9	TRBJ2-3	-	15	-
CASSPLLAGLSDEQYF	TGTGCCAGCTCACCACTACTAGCGGGGCTCTCGGACGAGCAGTACTTC	TRBV18	TRBJ2-7	TRBD2	16	-
CASSGTGWRYEQYF	TGTGCCAGCAGTGGAACAGGGTGGCGTTACGAGCAGTACTTC	TRBV2	TRBJ2-7	-	14	-
CASPYLLANEKLFF	TGTGCCAGCCCCTACCTTTTGGCCAATGAAAAACTGTTTTTT	TRBV6-5	TRBJ1-4	-	14	-